This T cell receptor (beta chain) is drawn from a study of T-cell reconstitution after alpha-beta-depleted transplantation in children (dated by TCRdb to the mid-2010s). Some background on the complete study: The study quantitatively tracked T-cell immune reconstitution after TCRalphabeta/CD19-depleted allogeneic hematopoietic cell transplantation in children using TCR repertoire profiling.

Receptor amplification or capture employed PCR. Reads for this sample came from an Illumina HiSeq 2500. TCR libraries were prepared with molecular barcoding, using unique molecular identifiers to normalize TCRbeta repertoire quantification. The public reads were run again by TCRdb, first through fastp at Q25 and then through MiXCR, and only productive beta chains were kept. Each entry is one CDR3 protein sequence, shown with its most common DNA and genes. This sample has 330,000 or so distinct CDR3 sequences in its table, and approximately 10% of those were observed once. Clones ranked in the top ten supply approximately 2.3% of the sample. This clonotype was counted ten times or more. It has no known antigen specificity. Nothing much larger sits one base from this clone, and base qualities are not available. This TCR was recovered from a human donor who donated a stem cell graft to a child with acute lymphoblastic leukemia. The sequencing here drew on PBMCs from the stem cell graft donor, taken from the stem cell graft.

The CDR3 has the sequence CASSQDREETQYF. The DNA reads TGTGCCAGCAGCCAGGACAGGGAAGAGACCCAGTACTTC. The rearranged segments are TRBV5-6 and TRBJ2-5; 8 central nucleotides agree with TRBD1. Including the terminal cysteine and phenylalanine, the CDR3 comprises 13 residues. CDR3 DNA is the only sequence kept; it has 39 bases, read in frame from the first base. Relative to germline, V is missing 4 bases and J is missing 3 bases, with 2 bases of the junction outside any gene match. Per the germline V gene, SGHDT is the CDR1 and YYEEEE is the CDR2.